This is a list of T cell receptor beta chains from one sample in a study of human T cells and chemical hapten exposure. TCRdb passed the 5' RACE reads through MiXCR, listing each CDR3 protein once. In the table there are over 70,000 distinct CDR3 sequences, approximately 15% of which are singletons. The receptors here all came from a female donor in good health. Both conserved end residues are part of each CDR3. Fields, in order: V gene, J gene, clone size, D gene, CDR3 protein, CDR3 DNA. The D gene is left open where the match is weak. Clone size is not always given. Where it is, it says once, few, many or a class for expanded clones.

>TRBV7-2|TRBJ2-2|-|-
CASSLVPGIANTGELFF
TGTGCCAGCAGCTTAGTCCCAGGGATTGCGAACACCGGGGAGCTGTTTTTT
>TRBV2|TRBJ2-2|-|-
CASSESPHDMGPGELFF
TGTGCCAGCAGTGAATCCCCCCACGATATGGGCCCCGGGGAGCTGTTTTTT
>TRBV2|TRBJ1-3|-|-
CASSDGFGNTIYF
TGTGCCAGCAGTGATGGGTTCGGAAACACCATATATTTT
>TRBV20-1|TRBJ2-5|few|TRBD2
CSAWTREETQYF
TGCAGTGCTTGGACTAGGGAAGAGACCCAGTACTTC
>TRBV5-1|TRBJ2-7|-|-
CATQQNAEGVKQYF
TGCGCCACTCAGCAGAATGCAGAGGGGGTCAAGCAGTACTTC
>TRBV6-2/TRBV6-3|TRBJ1-1|few|-
CASGRGIEGPLGAFF
TGTGCCAGCGGACGGGGGATTGAAGGACCCCTCGGAGCTTTCTTT
>TRBV2|TRBJ2-7|-|TRBD1
CASSTGTGKSEQYF
TGTGCCAGCAGTACCGGGACAGGGAAGAGCGAGCAGTACTTC
>TRBV6-2/TRBV6-3|TRBJ2-6|few|TRBD1
CASSSDRTGANVLTF
TGTGCCAGCAGTTCGGACAGGACTGGGGCCAACGTCCTGACTTTC
>TRBV20-1|TRBJ2-3|-|TRBD2
CSAREASGAMTDTQYF
TGCAGTGCTAGAGAGGCTAGCGGGGCAATGACAGATACGCAGTATTTT
>TRBV20-1|TRBJ1-2|many|-
CSAQDSYYGYTF
TGCAGTGCCCAAGACAGTTACTATGGCTACACCTTC